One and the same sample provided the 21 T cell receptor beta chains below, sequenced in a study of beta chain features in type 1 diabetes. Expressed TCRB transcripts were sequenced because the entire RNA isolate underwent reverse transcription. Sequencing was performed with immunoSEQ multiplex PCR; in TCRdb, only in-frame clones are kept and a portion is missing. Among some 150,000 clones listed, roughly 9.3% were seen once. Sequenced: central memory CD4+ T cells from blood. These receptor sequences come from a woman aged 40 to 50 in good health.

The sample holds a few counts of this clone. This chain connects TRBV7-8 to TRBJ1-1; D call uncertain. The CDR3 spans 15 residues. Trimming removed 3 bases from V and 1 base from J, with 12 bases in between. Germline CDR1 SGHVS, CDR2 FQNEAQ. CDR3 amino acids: CASSFSDIPNTEAFF. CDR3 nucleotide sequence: TGTGCCAGCAGCTTTTCAGACATCCCGAACACTGAAGCTTTCTTT.

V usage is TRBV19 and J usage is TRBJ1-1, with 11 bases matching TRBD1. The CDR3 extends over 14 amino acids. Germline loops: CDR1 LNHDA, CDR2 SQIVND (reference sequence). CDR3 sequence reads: CATDRGQRNTEAFF. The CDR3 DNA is TGTGCGACGGACAGGGGGCAGAGGAACACTGAAGCTTTCTTT.

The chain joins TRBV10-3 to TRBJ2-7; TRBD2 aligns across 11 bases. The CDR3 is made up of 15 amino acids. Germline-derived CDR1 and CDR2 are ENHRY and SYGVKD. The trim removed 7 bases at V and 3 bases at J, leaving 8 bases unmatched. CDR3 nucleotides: TGTGCCATCACCCGCTTAGCGGGGGGGCACTACGAGCAGTACTTC. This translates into CAITRLAGGHYEQYF.

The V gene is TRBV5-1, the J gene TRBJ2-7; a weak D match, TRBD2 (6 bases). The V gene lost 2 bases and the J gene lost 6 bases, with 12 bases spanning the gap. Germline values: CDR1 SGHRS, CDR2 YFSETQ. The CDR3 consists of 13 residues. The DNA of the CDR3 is TGCGCCAGCAGCTTCGAGCGGGTGAGCGAGCAGTACTTC. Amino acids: CASSFERVSEQYF.

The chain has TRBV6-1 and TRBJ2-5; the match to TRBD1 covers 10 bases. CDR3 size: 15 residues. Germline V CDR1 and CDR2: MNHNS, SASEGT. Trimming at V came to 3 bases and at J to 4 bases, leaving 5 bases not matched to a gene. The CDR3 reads CASSDRDRGAETQYF. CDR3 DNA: TGTGCCAGCAGTGATCGGGACAGGGGAGCAGAGACCCAGTACTTC.

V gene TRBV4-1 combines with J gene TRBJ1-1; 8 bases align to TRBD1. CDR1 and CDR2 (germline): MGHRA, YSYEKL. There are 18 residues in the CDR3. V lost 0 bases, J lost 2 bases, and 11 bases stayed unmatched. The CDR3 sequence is CASSQEEGQGSQNTEAFF. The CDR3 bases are TGCGCCAGCAGCCAAGAAGAAGGACAGGGAAGTCAAAACACTGAAGCTTTCTTT.

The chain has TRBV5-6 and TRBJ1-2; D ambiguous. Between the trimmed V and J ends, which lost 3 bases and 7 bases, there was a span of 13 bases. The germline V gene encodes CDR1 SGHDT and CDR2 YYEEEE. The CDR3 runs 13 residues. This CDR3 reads CASSYAGLGGYTF. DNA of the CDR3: TGTGCCAGCAGCTACGCAGGTTTAGGTGGCTACACCTTC.

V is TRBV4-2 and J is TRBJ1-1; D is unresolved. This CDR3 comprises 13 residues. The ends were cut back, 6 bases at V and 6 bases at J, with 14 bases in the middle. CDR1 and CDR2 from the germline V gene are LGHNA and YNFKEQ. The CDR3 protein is CASRQSGSPEAFF. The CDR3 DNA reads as TGTGCCAGCAGACAAAGCGGGAGCCCTGAAGCTTTCTTT.

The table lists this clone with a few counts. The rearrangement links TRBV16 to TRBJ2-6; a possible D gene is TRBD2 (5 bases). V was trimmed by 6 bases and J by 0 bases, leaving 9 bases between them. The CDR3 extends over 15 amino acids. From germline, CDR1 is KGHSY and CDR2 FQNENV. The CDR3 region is CASSPGNSGANVLTF. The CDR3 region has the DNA TGTGCCAGCAGTCCGGGGAACTCTGGGGCCAACGTCCTGACTTTC.

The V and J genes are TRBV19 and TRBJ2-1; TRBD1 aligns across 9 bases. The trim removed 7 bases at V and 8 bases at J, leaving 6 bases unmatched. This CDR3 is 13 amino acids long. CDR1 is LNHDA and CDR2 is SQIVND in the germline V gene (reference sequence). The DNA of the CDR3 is TGTGCCAGTACGGGGACAGGGAAAGATGAGCAGTTCTTC. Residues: CASTGTGKDEQFF.

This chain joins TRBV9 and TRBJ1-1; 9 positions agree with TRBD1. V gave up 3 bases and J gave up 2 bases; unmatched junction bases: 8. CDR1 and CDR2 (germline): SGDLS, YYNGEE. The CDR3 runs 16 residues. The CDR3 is CASSDAPGQGNTEAFF. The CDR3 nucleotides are TGTGCCAGCAGCGACGCACCGGGACAGGGAAACACTGAAGCTTTCTTT.

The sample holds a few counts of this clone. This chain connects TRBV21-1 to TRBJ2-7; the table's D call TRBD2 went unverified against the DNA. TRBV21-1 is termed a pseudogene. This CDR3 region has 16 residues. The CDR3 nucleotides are TGTGCCAGCAGCCTCCAGACTAGCGTATCGCCCTACGAGCAGTACTTC. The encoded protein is CASSLQTSVSPYEQYF.

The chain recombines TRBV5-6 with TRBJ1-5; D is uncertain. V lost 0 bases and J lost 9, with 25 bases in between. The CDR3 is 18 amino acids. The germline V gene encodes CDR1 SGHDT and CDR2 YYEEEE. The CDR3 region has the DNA TGTGCCAGCAGCTTGGAGGTCGGGGAAGGGTTGAACGGTACGCCCCAGCATTTT. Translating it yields CASSLEVGEGLNGTPQHF.

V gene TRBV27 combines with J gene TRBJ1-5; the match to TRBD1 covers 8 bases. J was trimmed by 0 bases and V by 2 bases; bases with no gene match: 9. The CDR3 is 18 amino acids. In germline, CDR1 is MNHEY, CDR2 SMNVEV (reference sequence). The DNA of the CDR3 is TGTGCCAGCAGTTTAAGGCCTCCGACAGGGGATAGCAATCAGCCCCAGCATTTT. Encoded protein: CASSLRPPTGDSNQPQHF.

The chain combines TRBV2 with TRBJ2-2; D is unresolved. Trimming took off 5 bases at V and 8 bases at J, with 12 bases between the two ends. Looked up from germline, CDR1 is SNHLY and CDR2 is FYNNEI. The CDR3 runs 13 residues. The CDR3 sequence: CASSKLVTGELFF. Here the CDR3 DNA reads TGTGCCAGCAGTAAACTGGTAACGGGGGAGCTGTTTTTT.

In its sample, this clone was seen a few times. Here the CDR3 DNA reads TGTGCCAGCAGCGTAGGATGGGGCGGGGGGGCCATAGATACGCAGTATTTT. It specifies CASSVGWGGGAIDTQYF. The chain combines TRBV9 with TRBJ2-3; 9 nucleotides align to TRBD2. In germline, CDR1 is SGDLS, CDR2 YYNGEE. The CDR3 is 17 amino acids. V was pared by 0 bases and J by 5 bases, with 10 bases of the junction left unmatched.

CDR3 coding DNA: TGCAGCGTTGAAGGAATAGCGGGGAACACAGATACGCAGTATTTT. Translated: CSVEGIAGNTDTQYF. The chain recombines TRBV29-1 with TRBJ2-3; TRBD2 matches at 8 bases. The junction had 5 bases not matched to a gene; V was cut back by 1 base and J by 2 bases. CDR3 length: 15 amino acids. Germline CDR1 SQVTM, CDR2 ANQGSEA.

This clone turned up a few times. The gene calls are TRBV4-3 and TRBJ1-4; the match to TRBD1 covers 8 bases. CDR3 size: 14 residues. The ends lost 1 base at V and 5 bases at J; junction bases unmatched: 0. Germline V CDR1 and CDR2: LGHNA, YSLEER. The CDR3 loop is CASSQGTGNEKLFF. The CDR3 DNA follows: TGCGCCAGCAGCCAAGGGACAGGGAATGAAAAACTGTTTTTT.

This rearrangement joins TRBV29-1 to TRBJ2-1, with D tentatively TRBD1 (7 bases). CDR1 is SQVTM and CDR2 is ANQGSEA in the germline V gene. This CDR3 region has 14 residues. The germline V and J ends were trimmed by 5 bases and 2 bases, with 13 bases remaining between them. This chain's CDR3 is CSVSSRGAYNEQFF. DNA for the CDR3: TGCAGCGTTAGTAGCAGGGGGGCCTACAATGAGCAGTTCTTC.

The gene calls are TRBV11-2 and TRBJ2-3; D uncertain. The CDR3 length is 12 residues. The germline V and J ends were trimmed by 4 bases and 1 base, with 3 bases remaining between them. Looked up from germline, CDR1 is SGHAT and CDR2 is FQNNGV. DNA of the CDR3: TGTGCCAGCAGCTCAGGCACAGATACGCAGTATTTT. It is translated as CASSSGTDTQYF. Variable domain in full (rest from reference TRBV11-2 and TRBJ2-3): EAGVAQSPRYKIIEKRQSVAFWCNPISGHATLYWYQQILGQGPKLLIQFQNNGVVDDSQLPKDRFSAERLKGVDSTLKIQPAKLEDSAVYLCASSSGTDTQYFGPGTRLTVL.

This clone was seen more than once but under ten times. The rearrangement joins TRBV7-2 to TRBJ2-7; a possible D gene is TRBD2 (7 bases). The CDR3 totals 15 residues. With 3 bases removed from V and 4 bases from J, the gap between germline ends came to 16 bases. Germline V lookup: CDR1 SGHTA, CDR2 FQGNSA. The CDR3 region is CASSLAGAGSYEQYF. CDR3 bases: TGTGCCAGCAGCTTGGCGGGGGCAGGATCATACGAGCAGTACTTC.